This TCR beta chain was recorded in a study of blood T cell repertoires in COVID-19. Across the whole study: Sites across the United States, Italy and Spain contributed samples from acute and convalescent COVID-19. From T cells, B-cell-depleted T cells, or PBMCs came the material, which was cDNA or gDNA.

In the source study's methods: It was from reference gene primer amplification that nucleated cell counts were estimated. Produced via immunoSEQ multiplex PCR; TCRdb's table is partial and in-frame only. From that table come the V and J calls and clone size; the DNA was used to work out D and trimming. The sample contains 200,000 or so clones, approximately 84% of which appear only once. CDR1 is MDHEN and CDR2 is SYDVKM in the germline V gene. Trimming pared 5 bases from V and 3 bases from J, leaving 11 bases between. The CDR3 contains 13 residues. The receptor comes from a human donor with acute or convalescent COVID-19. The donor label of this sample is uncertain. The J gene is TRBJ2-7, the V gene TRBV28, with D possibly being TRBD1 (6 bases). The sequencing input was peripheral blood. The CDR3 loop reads CASSLRQDYEQYF. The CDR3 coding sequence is TGTGCCAGCAGTCTGCGACAGGACTACGAGCAGTACTTC.